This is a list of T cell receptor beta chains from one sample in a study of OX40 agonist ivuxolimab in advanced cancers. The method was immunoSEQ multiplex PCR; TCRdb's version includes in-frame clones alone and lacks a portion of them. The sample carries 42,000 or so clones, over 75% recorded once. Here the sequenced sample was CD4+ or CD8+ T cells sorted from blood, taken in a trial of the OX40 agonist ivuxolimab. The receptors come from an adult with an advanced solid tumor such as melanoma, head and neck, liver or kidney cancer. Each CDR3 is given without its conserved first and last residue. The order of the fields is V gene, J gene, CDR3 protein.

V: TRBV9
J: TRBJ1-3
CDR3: ASSVEGRGWDTIY

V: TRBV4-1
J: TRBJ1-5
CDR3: ATGDSLSNQPQH

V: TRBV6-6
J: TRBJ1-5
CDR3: ASRPTGEVSNQPQH

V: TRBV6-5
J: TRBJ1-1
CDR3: ASSPLRQKAF

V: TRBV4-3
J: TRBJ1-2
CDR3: ASSQEQGPYGYT

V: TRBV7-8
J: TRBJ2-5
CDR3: ASSSDSQGPKY

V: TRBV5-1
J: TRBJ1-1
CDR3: ASSPRRGTEAF

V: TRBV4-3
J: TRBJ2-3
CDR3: ASSQDLHRDADTQY

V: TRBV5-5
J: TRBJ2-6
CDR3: ASSDSGANVLT

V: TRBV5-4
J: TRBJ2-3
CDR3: ASQTGTALTSTDTQY

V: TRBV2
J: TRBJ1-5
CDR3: ASGRPNQPQH

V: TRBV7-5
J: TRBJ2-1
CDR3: VRRLTGNFHNEQF

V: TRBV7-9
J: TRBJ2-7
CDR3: ASSLDGEEQY

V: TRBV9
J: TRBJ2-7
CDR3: ASSALAGPYEQY

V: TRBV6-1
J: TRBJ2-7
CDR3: ASSAHRLAGSKYEQY

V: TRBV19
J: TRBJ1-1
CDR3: ASSIPSNTEAF

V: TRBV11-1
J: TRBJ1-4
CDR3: ASSVRQGTNEKLF

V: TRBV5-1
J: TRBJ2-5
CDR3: ASSLGLASETQY

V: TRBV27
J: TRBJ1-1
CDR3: ASSLGAEAF

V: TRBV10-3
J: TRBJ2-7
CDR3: AISEPTKERPYEQY

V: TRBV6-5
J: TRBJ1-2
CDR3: ASSPGHVDGYT

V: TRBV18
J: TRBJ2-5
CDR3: ASSHWGEETQY

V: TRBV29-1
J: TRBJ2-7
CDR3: SVVPGQGFEQY

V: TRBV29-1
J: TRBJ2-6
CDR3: SVVLAPLSGANVLT

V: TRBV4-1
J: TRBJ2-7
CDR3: ASSLTRDSPYEQY

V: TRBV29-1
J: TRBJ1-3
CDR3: SVESGASGNTIY

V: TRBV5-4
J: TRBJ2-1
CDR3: ASTLDDDEQF

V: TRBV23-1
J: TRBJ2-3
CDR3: ASSQDDDDEEDTQY

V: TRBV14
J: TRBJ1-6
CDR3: ASSTLSPPRSPLH

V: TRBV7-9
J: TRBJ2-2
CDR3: ASSLVTGNTGELF

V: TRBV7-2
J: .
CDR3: ASSPRGGGSYEQY

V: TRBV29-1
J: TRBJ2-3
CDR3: SVVPFSTDTQY

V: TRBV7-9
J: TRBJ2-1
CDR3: ASSFKAGVTYNEQF

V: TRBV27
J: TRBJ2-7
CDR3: ASSTLPRDSYEQY

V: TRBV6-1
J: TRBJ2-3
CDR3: ASTASPTDTQY

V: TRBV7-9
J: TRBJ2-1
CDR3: ASSFLLVNEQF

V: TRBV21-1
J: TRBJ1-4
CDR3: ASSKGPTATNEKLF

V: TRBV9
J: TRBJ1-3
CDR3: ASSERQGFGNTIY

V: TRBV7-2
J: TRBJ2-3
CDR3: ASSLGADTQY

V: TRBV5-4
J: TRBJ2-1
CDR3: ASSPRGAAYNEQF

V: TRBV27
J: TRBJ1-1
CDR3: ASSLSGVTEAF